One sample yielded the 3 T cell receptor beta chains listed below, sequenced in a study of CXCR3-negative and CXCR3-positive naive CD8 T cells. UMI-labeled 5' RACE TRB cDNA libraries were prepared from the cells. Each CDR3 protein gets one entry in TCRdb, which reprocessed the 5' RACE reads and gives no DNA. The sample table sets out roughly 56,000 distinct CDR3 sequences. Sequencing was carried out using naive CXCR3- CD8+ T cells from blood. The subset was: CD45RO-CCR7+CD27+CD95- naive CD8+ T cells lacking CXCR3 (TNR3-). Source of these receptors: a human donor in good health. Some clones in this sample may be carry-over from other donors' samples.

The chain has TRBV6-5 and TRBJ2-1; TCRdb picks TRBD1, but there is no DNA to check that call. Per the germline V gene, CDR1 is MNHEY and CDR2 is SVGAGI. This CDR3 contains 17 residues. The CDR3 is CASSQRAQGFVGNEQFF.

V is TRBV20-1 and J is TRBJ2-1; TCRdb indicates TRBD1, and absent DNA this call remains unverified. The CDR3 is 15 residues long. Germline V lookup: CDR1 DFQATT, CDR2 SNEGSKA (reference sequence). The CDR3: CSARDFGDTYNEQFF.

The chain recombines TRBV29-1 with TRBJ2-5. Germline V gene lookup returns CDR1 SQVTM and CDR2 ANQGSEA. This CDR3 is built from 12 residues. CDR3 region: CSVGQIQETQYF.